The 10 T cell receptor beta chains below were found in one sample sequenced in a study of human thymus T cells. Some clones are missing from TCRdb's copy, which holds only in-frame ones; the method was immunoSEQ multiplex PCR. There are some 50,000 clones in the sample; 95% occur only once, and under 0.2% lies in the top ten. Sample: blood. These receptors all come from a girl less than two years old with a congenital heart defect but otherwise immunologically healthy.

The chain joins TRBV29-1 to TRBJ1-2; 8 bases align to TRBD1. The CDR3 loop spans 13 amino acids. With V trimmed by 6 bases and J by 4 bases, 7 bases remained unmatched. CDR1 is SQVTM and CDR2 is ANQGSEA in the germline V gene. As DNA, the CDR3 is TGCAGCGTGTGGAGGGGACAGGCCTATGGCTACACCTTC. It specifies CSVWRGQAYGYTF. Filled out from reference TRBV29-1 and TRBJ1-2, the complete variable domain reads SAVISQKPSRDICQRGTSLTIQCQVDSQVTMMFWYRQQPGQSLTLIATANQGSEATYESGFVIDKFPISRPNLTFSTLTVSNMSPEDSSIYLCSVWRGQAYGYTFGSGTRLTVV.

This clone is a singleton in its sample. This chain links TRBV7-9 with TRBJ2-1; 9 bases fit TRBD2. This CDR3 spans 15 amino acids. The trim removed 2 bases at V and 5 bases at J, leaving 4 bases unmatched. The germline V gene has CDR1 SEHNR and CDR2 FQNEAQ (reference sequence). The CDR3 reads CASSLWREGHNEQFF. DNA of the CDR3: TGTGCCAGCAGCTTATGGCGGGAGGGACACAATGAGCAGTTCTTC. Combining the CDR3 with reference TRBV7-9 and TRBJ2-1 gives the whole variable domain DTGVSQNPRHKITKRGQNVTFRCDPISEHNRLYWYRQTLGQGPEFLTYFQNEAQLEKSRLLSDRFSAERPKGSFSTLEIQRTEQGDSAMYLCASSLWREGHNEQFFGPGTRLTVL.

The table lists this clone with a count of one. The chain carries TRBV2 and TRBJ1-3, with D unclear. The ends were cut back, 4 bases at V and 0 bases at J, with 4 bases in the middle. The V gene's germline CDR1 is SNHLY and CDR2 FYNNEI. The CDR3 has 13 amino acids. The DNA for the CDR3 is TGTGCCAGCAGTGTCAGCTCTGGAAACACCATATATTTT. Translating it yields CASSVSSGNTIYF.

This sequence joins TRBV30 and TRBJ2-3, with D unresolved. The CDR3 totals 14 residues. With 1 base removed from V and 4 bases from J, the gap between germline ends came to 12 bases. Looked up from germline, CDR1 is GTSNPN and CDR2 is SVGIG (reference sequence). The CDR3 spells CAWSGSGRPDTQYF. CDR3 DNA sequence: TGTGCCTGGAGTGGGTCAGGCCGCCCAGATACGCAGTATTTT. The whole variable domain, remainder taken from reference TRBV30 and TRBJ2-3, is SQTIHQWPATLVQPVGSPLSLECTVEGTSNPNLYWYRQAAGRGLQLLFYSVGIGQISSEVPQNLSASRPQDRQFILSSKKLLLSDSGFYLCAWSGSGRPDTQYFGPGTRLTVL.

Written as DNA, the CDR3 is TGTGCTAGTGGTTTGGTAGGAGGGGGTCTTCCCCAGCATTTT. Amino acids: CASGLVGGGLPQHF. This chain connects TRBV12-5 to TRBJ1-5; TRBD1 might be the D (6 bases). V dropped 0 bases and J dropped 10 bases, with 13 bases sitting between them. The CDR3 length is 14 residues. CDR1 and CDR2 (germline): LGHNT, FRNRAP.

The rearrangement joins TRBV11-2 to TRBJ2-7; 11 positions agree with TRBD2. There are 14 residues in the CDR3. V trimming: 4 bases; J trimming: 4 bases; junction bases outside the gene matches: 3. Germline V gene sequence: CDR1 SGHAT, CDR2 FQNNGV. The CDR3 spells CASSWGLAAYEQYF. The CDR3 DNA is TGTGCCAGCAGCTGGGGACTAGCGGCTTACGAGCAGTACTTC.

In regard to this clone: Other DNA sequences of this sample code for an identical CDR3. This chain connects TRBV20-1 to TRBJ1-2; D gene uncertain. CDR1 and CDR2 from the germline V gene are DFQATT and SNEGSKA (reference sequence). CDR3 length: 11 residues. The V and J ends lost 0 bases and 7 bases respectively, with 6 bases between them. This chain's CDR3 is CSARDRVGYTF. The DNA of the CDR3 is TGCAGTGCTAGAGATCGGGTTGGCTACACCTTC.

The chain recombines TRBV7-2 with TRBJ2-2; D remains unclear. The V and J ends lost 1 base and 3 bases respectively, with 6 bases between them. Looked up from germline, CDR1 is SGHTA and CDR2 is FQGNSA. The CDR3 covers 14 residues. This CDR3 is CASSLEVYTGELFF. The DNA for the CDR3 is TGTGCCAGCAGCTTAGAAGTATACACCGGGGAGCTGTTTTTT.

The rearrangement links TRBV10-3 to TRBJ1-1, with D hard to call. This CDR3 is built from 12 residues. Germline V gene data show CDR1 as ENHRY and CDR2 as SYGVKD. The V end was cut by 6 bases, the J end by 8 bases, with 13 bases between. Here the CDR3 reads CAIRSDLREAFF. CDR3 DNA: TGTGCCATCAGGTCCGACCTTCGGGAAGCTTTCTTT.

J is TRBJ2-1 and V is TRBV29-1, with 7 bases identical to TRBD2. Germline V lookup: CDR1 SQVTM, CDR2 ANQGSEA. V lost 2 bases and J lost 4; bases outside the gene matches: 17. CDR3 size: 18 residues. The CDR3 here is CSVEYRGASGGRYNEQFF. CDR3 sequence (DNA): TGCAGCGTTGAATACAGAGGGGCTAGCGGAGGGCGGTACAATGAGCAGTTCTTC.